A single sample is the source of the 17 T cell receptor beta chains below, sequenced in a study of T-cell reconstitution after alpha-beta-depleted transplantation in children. A library of TCRbeta sequences, prepared with unique molecular identifiers, was generated. TCRdb re-called the PCR reads with MiXCR, one entry per CDR3 protein. The data contain about 980,000 distinct CDR3 sequences, less than 30% of them seen just once; the ten biggest clones take up about 28%. Sequenced material: PBMCs, mostly from graft donor cells, taken 360 days after TCRalphabeta/CD19-depleted stem cell transplant. These receptors all stem from a boy under two years old who had a stem cell transplant for SCID, so the T cells may come from the graft donor.

This chain joins TRBV4-2 and TRBJ1-4, with D possibly TRBD1 on 6 matching bases. CDR3 length: 16 residues. With 0 bases removed from V and 5 bases from J, the gap between germline ends came to 13 bases. The V gene's germline CDR1 is LGHNA and CDR2 YNFKEQ. CDR3 sequence: CASSQEGGISNEKLFF. The CDR3 DNA reads TGTGCCAGCAGCCAAGAAGGGGGTATCTCGAATGAAAAACTGTTTTTT.

There are a few counts of this clonotype. The V and J genes are TRBV5-1 and TRBJ2-7; D is perhaps TRBD1 (5 bases). V lost 1 base and J lost 0, with 11 bases in between. The CDR3 extends over 15 amino acids. Germline CDR1 SGHRS, CDR2 YFSETQ. Here the CDR3 reads CASSLLGPDSYEQYF. In DNA, the CDR3 is TGCGCCAGCAGCTTGCTGGGGCCGGACTCCTACGAGCAGTACTTC. The complete variable domain, with remaining parts taken from reference TRBV5-1 and TRBJ2-7, reads KAGVTQTPRYLIKTRGQQVTLSCSPISGHRSVSWYQQTPGQGLQFLFEYFSETQRNKGNFPGRFSGRQFSNSRSEMNVSTLELGDSALYLCASSLLGPDSYEQYFGPGTRLTVT.

This clonotype occurred a few times. The J gene is TRBJ2-5, the V gene TRBV20-1, with 10 positions matching TRBD2. There are 14 residues in the CDR3. The germline CDR1 and CDR2 sequences are DFQATT and SNEGSKA (reference sequence). The J segment lost 5 bases and the V segment lost 3 bases, leaving 6 bases of the junction unmatched. The CDR3 sequence: CSARRAGGVETQYF. CDR3 in DNA: TGCAGTGCTAGGCGAGCGGGGGGGGTCGAGACCCAGTACTTC.

V is TRBV11-1 and J is TRBJ1-1; D uncertain. Trimming stripped 1 base from V and 6 bases from J, with 9 bases between. From germline, CDR1 is SGHAT and CDR2 FQDESV (reference sequence). The CDR3 extends over 13 amino acids. This CDR3 reads CASSLEVPAEAFF. CDR3 nucleotides: TGTGCCAGCAGCTTAGAGGTCCCGGCTGAAGCTTTCTTT.

V gene TRBV29-1 combines with J gene TRBJ2-3; either TRBD1 or TRBD2 may fit D (6 bases each). The germline V gene encodes CDR1 SQVTM and CDR2 ANQGSEA. Trimming left V 8 bases short and J 6 bases short, with 21 bases between. CDR3 length: 14 residues. The CDR3 protein is CSSLPGGHMDTQYF. The CDR3 DNA is TGCAGCTCGCTCCCCGGGGGCCATATGGATACGCAGTATTTT.

This clonotype was found a few times. This chain connects TRBV20-1 to TRBJ2-7, with 8 bases fitting TRBD1. This CDR3 spans 14 amino acids. The ends lost 6 bases at V and 6 bases at J; junction bases unmatched: 13. CDR1 and CDR2 from the germline V gene are DFQATT and SNEGSKA (reference sequence). The CDR3 nucleotides read TGCAGTGCGGAAGGACAGGGCCCGACGGGCGAGCAGTACTTC. Its translation is CSAEGQGPTGEQYF.

This clonotype occurred a few times. The genes are TRBV5-1 and TRBJ2-3; a possible D gene is TRBD1 (6 bases). The CDR3 totals 15 residues. V lost 3 bases, J lost 4 bases, and 15 bases lay in between. Per germline, CDR1 SGHRS and CDR2 YFSETQ. For the CDR3, the DNA is TGCGCCAGCAGCTCCCAAGGACCAGGGGCAGATACGCAGTATTTT. Translated, it gives CASSSQGPGADTQYF.

The chain employs TRBV7-2 and TRBJ2-2; the D gene could be TRBD1 or TRBD2 (5 bases each). Trimming shortened V by 5 bases and J by 3 bases, and 13 bases separated the two germline ends. Germline lookup yields CDR1 SGHTA and CDR2 FQGNSA. The CDR3 runs to 15 residues. CDR3 residues: CASSRGATYTGELFF. In DNA, the CDR3 is TGTGCCAGCAGCCGGGGCGCGACCTACACCGGGGAGCTGTTTTTT.

The chain links TRBV5-1 to TRBJ1-2; D is undetermined. The CDR3 is 16 residues long. V gave up 4 bases and J gave up 1 base, with 17 bases separating them. CDR1 SGHRS and CDR2 YFSETQ come from the germline V gene. CDR3 nucleotide sequence: TGCGCCAGCAGCCCCACCCCGGACGGCTATAACTATGGCTACACCTTC. Encoded protein: CASSPTPDGYNYGYTF.

This clonotype was seen more than once but under ten times. The CDR3 loop reads CATSAEGQGNNEQFF. CDR3 bases: TGTGCCACCAGCGCCGAGGGCCAGGGCAACAATGAGCAGTTCTTC. The rearrangement links TRBV15 to TRBJ2-1; TRBD1 or TRBD2 may be the D gene (5 bases each). Trimming took off 5 bases at V and 5 bases at J, with 16 bases between the two ends. The CDR3 length is 15 residues. Germline values: CDR1 LNHNV, CDR2 YYDKDF (reference sequence).

The chain couples TRBV6-1 to TRBJ2-2; 7 nucleotides line up with TRBD1. CDR1 MNHNS and CDR2 SASEGT come from the germline V gene. After removal of 7 bases from V and 0 bases from J, the junction contained 8 bases not matched to a gene. The CDR3 has 16 amino acids. The CDR3 DNA follows: TGTGCCAGCAAACAAGCCGGGACAGCGAACACCGGGGAGCTGTTTTTT. Translating it yields CASKQAGTANTGELFF.

The rearrangement joins TRBV6-1 to TRBJ1-3; D is perhaps TRBD1 (6 bases). This CDR3 contains 14 residues. The V gene lost 5 bases and the J gene lost 1 base, with 9 bases spanning the gap. Germline V gene data show CDR1 as MNHNS and CDR2 as SASEGT. CDR3 in DNA: TGTGCCAGCAGTAAACAGGGATCTGGAAACACCATATATTTT. Its protein is CASSKQGSGNTIYF.

This clonotype was seen a handful of times. J is TRBJ2-7 and V is TRBV20-1, with D possibly matching TRBD2 (5 bases). CDR1 and CDR2 from the germline V gene are DFQATT and SNEGSKA (reference sequence). The CDR3 totals 13 residues. With 6 bases removed from V and 3 bases from J, the gap between germline ends came to 15 bases. Here the CDR3 DNA reads TGCAGTGCCTTCCGGGCCGCGGGCTACGAGCAGTACTTC. This encodes CSAFRAAGYEQYF.

The chain carries TRBV3-1 and TRBJ2-1; possible D gene TRBD2, 5 bases. The V end lost 0 bases, the J end lost 15 bases, and 12 bases lay between the germline ends. CDR1 LGHDT and CDR2 YNNKEL come from the germline V gene (reference sequence). The CDR3 has 12 residues. The CDR3 reads CASSQDTRWRFF. The CDR3 DNA sequence: TGTGCCAGCAGCCAAGATACTAGGTGGCGGTTCTTC.

The chain carries TRBV5-1 and TRBJ2-5; D is tentatively TRBD1 or TRBD2 (5 bases each). The V gene's germline CDR1 is SGHRS and CDR2 YFSETQ. This CDR3 has 16 amino acids. Trimming removed 1 base at V and 3 bases at J, with 16 bases between. The CDR3 loop is CASSLRGALGKETQYF. DNA of the CDR3: TGCGCCAGCAGCTTGAGAGGGGCACTTGGGAAAGAGACCCAGTACTTC. The full variable domain, its missing parts supplied by reference TRBV5-1 and TRBJ2-5, is KAGVTQTPRYLIKTRGQQVTLSCSPISGHRSVSWYQQTPGQGLQFLFEYFSETQRNKGNFPGRFSGRQFSNSRSEMNVSTLELGDSALYLCASSLRGALGKETQYFGPGTRLLVL.

The chain recombines TRBV6-1 with TRBJ2-2, with D maybe TRBD2 (7 bases). The V gene lost 10 bases and the J gene lost 3 bases, with 18 bases spanning the gap. CDR1 and CDR2 from the germline V gene are MNHNS and SASEGT. The CDR3 has 15 amino acids. CDR3 amino acids: CATKRGGAYTGELFF. The DNA for the CDR3 is TGTGCCACCAAGCGTGGGGGGGCGTACACCGGGGAGCTGTTTTTT.

This clonotype appeared a few times. V and J are TRBV18 and TRBJ1-2; D is ambiguous. V dropped 3 bases and J dropped 2 bases, with 7 bases sitting between them. This CDR3 has 13 residues. CDR1 and CDR2 from the germline V gene are KGHSH and LQKENI. The CDR3, as DNA: TGTGCCAGCTCACCGTGGGCGAACTATGGCTACACCTTC. This sequence encodes CASSPWANYGYTF.